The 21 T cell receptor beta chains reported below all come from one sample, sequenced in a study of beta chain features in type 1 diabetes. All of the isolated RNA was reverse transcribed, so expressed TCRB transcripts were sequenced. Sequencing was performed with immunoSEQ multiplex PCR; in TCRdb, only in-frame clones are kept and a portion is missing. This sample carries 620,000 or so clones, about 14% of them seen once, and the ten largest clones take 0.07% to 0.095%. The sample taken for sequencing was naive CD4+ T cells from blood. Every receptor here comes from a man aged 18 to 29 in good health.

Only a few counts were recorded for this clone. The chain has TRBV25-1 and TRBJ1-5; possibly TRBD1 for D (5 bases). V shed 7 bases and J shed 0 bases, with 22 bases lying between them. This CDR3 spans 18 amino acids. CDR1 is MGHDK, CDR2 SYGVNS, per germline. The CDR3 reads CASTVGTAGPHSNQPQHF. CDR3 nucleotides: TGTGCCAGCACCGTCGGGACGGCAGGGCCACATAGCAATCAGCCCCAGCATTTT.

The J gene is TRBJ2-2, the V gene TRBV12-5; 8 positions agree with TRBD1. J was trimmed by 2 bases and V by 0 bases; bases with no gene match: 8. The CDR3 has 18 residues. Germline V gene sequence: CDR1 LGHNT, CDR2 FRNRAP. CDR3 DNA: TGTGCTAGTGGTTTGGTACTAGGAGACAGGGGAAACACCGGGGAGCTGTTTTTT. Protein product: CASGLVLGDRGNTGELFF.

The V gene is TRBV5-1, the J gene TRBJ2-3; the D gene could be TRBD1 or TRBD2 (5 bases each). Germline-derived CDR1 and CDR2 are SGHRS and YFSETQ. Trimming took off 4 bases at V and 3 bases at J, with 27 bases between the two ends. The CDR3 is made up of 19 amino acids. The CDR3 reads CASSRGEGQATRGTDTQYF. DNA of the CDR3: TGCGCCAGCAGCCGGGGAGAGGGGCAGGCAACCCGAGGAACAGATACGCAGTATTTT.

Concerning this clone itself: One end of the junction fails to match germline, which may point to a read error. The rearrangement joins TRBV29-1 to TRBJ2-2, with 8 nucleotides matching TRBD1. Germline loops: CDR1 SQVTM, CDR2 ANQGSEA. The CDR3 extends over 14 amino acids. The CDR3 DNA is TGCAGCGTGGAAGGGACAGGGAACACCGGGGAGCTGTTTTTT. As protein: CSVEGTGNTGELFF.

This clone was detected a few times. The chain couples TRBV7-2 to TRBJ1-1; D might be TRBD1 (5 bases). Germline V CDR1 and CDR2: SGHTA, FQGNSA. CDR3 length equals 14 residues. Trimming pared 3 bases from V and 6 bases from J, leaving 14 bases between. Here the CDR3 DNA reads TGTGCCAGCAGCTTCCTCCGGGACCGGGCTGAAGCTTTCTTT. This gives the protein CASSFLRDRAEAFF.

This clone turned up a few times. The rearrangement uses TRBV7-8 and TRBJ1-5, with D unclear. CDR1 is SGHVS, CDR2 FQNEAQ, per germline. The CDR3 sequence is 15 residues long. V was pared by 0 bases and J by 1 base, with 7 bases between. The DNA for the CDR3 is TGTGCCAGCAGCTTAGCTCATCGAAGCAATCAGCCCCAGCATTTT. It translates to CASSLAHRSNQPQHF.

CDR3 nucleotide sequence: TGCAGTGCTAGCGGGAGAAATGAGCAGTTCTTC. Residues: CSASGRNEQFF. This chain connects TRBV20-1 to TRBJ2-1; perhaps TRBD2 as D (6 bases). The germline V gene encodes CDR1 DFQATT and CDR2 SNEGSKA (reference sequence). V lost 3 bases and J 7 bases, leaving 7 bases between the germline ends. The CDR3 has 11 residues.

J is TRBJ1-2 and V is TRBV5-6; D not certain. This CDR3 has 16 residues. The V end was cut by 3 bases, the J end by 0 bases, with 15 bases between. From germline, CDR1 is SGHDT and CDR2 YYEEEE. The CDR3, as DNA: TGTGCCAGCAGCTCCACTCGGCGATCTTCTAACTATGGCTACACCTTC. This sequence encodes CASSSTRRSSNYGYTF.

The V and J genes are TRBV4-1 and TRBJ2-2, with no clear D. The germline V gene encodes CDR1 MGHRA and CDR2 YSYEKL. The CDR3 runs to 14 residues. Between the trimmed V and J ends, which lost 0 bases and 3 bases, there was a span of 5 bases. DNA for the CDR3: TGCGCCAGCAGCCAAGACGGATACACCGGGGAGCTGTTTTTT. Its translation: CASSQDGYTGELFF.

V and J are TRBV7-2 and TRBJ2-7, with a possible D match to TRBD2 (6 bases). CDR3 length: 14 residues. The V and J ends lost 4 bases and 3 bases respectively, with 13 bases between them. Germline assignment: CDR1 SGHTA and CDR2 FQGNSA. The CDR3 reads CASSSGTRYYEQYF. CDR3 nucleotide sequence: TGTGCCAGCAGCTCCGGGACTCGGTACTACGAGCAGTACTTC.

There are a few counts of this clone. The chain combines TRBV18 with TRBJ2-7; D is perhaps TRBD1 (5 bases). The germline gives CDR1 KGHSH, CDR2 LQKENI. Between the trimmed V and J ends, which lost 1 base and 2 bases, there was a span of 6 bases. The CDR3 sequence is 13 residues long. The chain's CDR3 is CASSPRQTYEQYF. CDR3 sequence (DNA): TGTGCCAGCTCACCACGACAGACCTACGAGCAGTACTTC. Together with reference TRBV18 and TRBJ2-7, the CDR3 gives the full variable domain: NAGVMQNPRHLVRRRGQEARLRCSPMKGHSHVYWYRQLPEEGLKFMVYLQKENIIDESGMPKERFSAEFPKEGPSILRIQQVVRGDSAAYFCASSPRQTYEQYFGPGTRLTVT.

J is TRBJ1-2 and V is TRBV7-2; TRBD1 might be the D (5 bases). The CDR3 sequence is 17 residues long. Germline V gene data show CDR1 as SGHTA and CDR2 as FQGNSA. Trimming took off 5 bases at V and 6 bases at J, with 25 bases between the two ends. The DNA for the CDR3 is TGTGCCAGCAGCCCCCAAATAACGGGACCCTTACTTGATGGCTACACCTTC. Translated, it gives CASSPQITGPLLDGYTF.

The CDR3, as DNA: TGCGCCAGCAGCCAAGATGACAATGTCTATGGCTACACCTTC. The encoded protein is CASSQDDNVYGYTF. The V gene is TRBV4-3, the J gene TRBJ1-2; no reliable D call. The germline V gene encodes CDR1 LGHNA and CDR2 YSLEER. The CDR3 is 14 residues long. Trimming pared 0 bases from V and 4 bases from J, leaving 9 bases between.

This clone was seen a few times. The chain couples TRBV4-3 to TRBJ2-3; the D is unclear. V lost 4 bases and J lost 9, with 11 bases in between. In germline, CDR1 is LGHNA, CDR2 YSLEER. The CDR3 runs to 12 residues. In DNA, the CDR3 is TGCGCCAGCAGCCCAGGAGTAGGCACGCAGTATTTT. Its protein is CASSPGVGTQYF.

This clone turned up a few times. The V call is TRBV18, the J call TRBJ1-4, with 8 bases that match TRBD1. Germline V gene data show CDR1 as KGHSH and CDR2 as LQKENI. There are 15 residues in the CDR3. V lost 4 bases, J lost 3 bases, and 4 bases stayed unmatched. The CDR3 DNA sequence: TGTGCCAGCTCACTCCCGGGACAGGCTAATGAAAAACTGTTTTTT. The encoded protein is CASSLPGQANEKLFF.

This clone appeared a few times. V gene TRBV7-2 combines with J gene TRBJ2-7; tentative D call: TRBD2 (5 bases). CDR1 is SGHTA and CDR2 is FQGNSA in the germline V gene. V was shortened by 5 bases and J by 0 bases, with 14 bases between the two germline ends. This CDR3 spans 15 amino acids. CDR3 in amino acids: CASSGSGSSSYEQYF. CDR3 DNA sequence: TGTGCCAGCAGCGGAAGCGGTAGTAGCTCCTACGAGCAGTACTTC.

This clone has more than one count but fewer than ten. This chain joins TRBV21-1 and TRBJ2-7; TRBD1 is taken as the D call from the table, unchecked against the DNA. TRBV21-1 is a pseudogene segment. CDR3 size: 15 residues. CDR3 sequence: CASRLRTGSSYEQYF. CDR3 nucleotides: TGTGCCAGCAGACTCCGGACAGGGAGCTCCTACGAGCAGTACTTC.

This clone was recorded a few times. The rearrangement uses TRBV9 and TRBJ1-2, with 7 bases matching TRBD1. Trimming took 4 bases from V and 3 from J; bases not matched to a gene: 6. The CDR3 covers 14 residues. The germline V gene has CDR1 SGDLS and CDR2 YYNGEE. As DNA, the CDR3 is TGTGCCAGCAGCCCTCGGGACAGCTACTATGGCTACACCTTC. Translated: CASSPRDSYYGYTF.

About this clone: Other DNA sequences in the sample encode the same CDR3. The CDR3 DNA reads as TGTGCCAGCTCGACCAGGACAGATACGCAGTATTTT. Its protein product is CASSTRTDTQYF. This chain joins TRBV18 and TRBJ2-3; D unresolved. The ends were cut back, 6 bases at V and 3 bases at J, with 7 bases in the middle. The CDR3 covers 12 residues. Germline CDR1 is KGHSH and CDR2 is LQKENI.

This chain's CDR3 is CACRRTENNSPLHF. The CDR3 DNA follows: TGTGCCTGCAGGAGGACCGAAAACAATTCACCCCTCCACTTT. V gene TRBV30 combines with J gene TRBJ1-6, with D hard to call. The germline CDR1 and CDR2 sequences are GTSNPN and SVGIG (reference sequence). V dropped 6 bases and J dropped 7 bases, with 16 bases sitting between them. This CDR3 region has 14 residues.

CDR3 amino acids: CASSEMGEIGDTQYF. Here the CDR3 DNA reads TGTGCCAGCAGTGAAATGGGCGAGATAGGAGATACGCAGTATTTT. The V and J genes are TRBV2 and TRBJ2-3; unclear D gene. The CDR3 sequence is 15 residues long. V lost 2 bases to trimming and J lost 5 bases, with 14 bases between them. CDR1 and CDR2 (germline): SNHLY, FYNNEI.